The clone carrying this TCR beta chain appeared a few times. The data belong to a study of response to subunit inactivated influenza vaccine. This CDR3 has 13 amino acids. V lost 7 bases and J lost 4; bases outside the gene matches: 7. Germline lookup yields CDR1 SQVTM and CDR2 ANQGSEA. TCRdb re-derived calls from the RT-PCR reads in MiXCR, one entry per CDR3 protein. Here the sample spans 550,000 to 800,000 distinct CDR3 sequences, around 14% being singletons. Sequenced here: PBMCs from blood, sampled around two weeks before vaccination. This clonotype originated in a man aged 50 to 60 who received an inactivated influenza vaccine. The chain couples TRBV29-1 to TRBJ2-1; TRBD1 matches 7 bases. The CDR3 sequence: CSAPGQYYNEQFF. The CDR3 coding sequence is TGCAGCGCCCCGGGACAGTATTACAATGAGCAGTTCTTC.